This is a list of T cell receptor beta chains from one sample in a study of blood T cell repertoires in COVID-19. TCRdb's table, derived via immunoSEQ multiplex PCR, lists solely in-frame clones and lacks some. This sample yields approximately 100,000 clones, of which 69% are seen a single time; roughly 6% belongs to the top ten. The sample taken for sequencing was peripheral blood. The source of these receptors is a man older than 75 with acute or convalescent COVID-19. Each CDR3 is given with its conserved first and last residue. D genes are given only for firm matches. Clone sizes are given selectively: once, few, many, or a class where the clone is expanded.

V gene: TRBV19
clone size: -
D gene: -
J gene: TRBJ2-2
CDR3 DNA: TGTGCCAGTAGTATAAGGTGGCTAGCGTCCGGGGAGCTGTTTTTT
CDR3 protein: CASSIRWLASGELFF

V gene: TRBV10-3
clone size: once
D gene: -
J gene: TRBJ2-1
CDR3 DNA: TGTGCCATCAGTGAAAGAGCGGGTCGCCACAATGAGCAGTTCTTC
CDR3 protein: CAISERAGRHNEQFF

V gene: TRBV12-5
clone size: -
D gene: -
J gene: TRBJ2-2
CDR3 DNA: TGTGCTAGTGGCTATATGCCCGGCGGGGAGCTGTTTTTT
CDR3 protein: CASGYMPGGELFF

V gene: TRBV4-3
clone size: -
D gene: TRBD1
J gene: TRBJ2-2
CDR3 DNA: TGCGCCAGCAGCCTAGGAGACAGGGACACCGGGGAGCTGTTTTTT
CDR3 protein: CASSLGDRDTGELFF

V gene: TRBV29-1
clone size: once
D gene: -
J gene: TRBJ1-5
CDR3 DNA: TGCAGCGTTGCGGGGGGAATAAGCAATCAGCCCCAGCATTTT
CDR3 protein: CSVAGGISNQPQHF

V gene: TRBV13
clone size: -
D gene: TRBD1
J gene: TRBJ1-2
CDR3 DNA: TGTGCCAGCAGCGGACAGGGGCCCTATGGCTACACCTTC
CDR3 protein: CASSGQGPYGYTF

V gene: TRBV18
clone size: -
D gene: TRBD1
J gene: TRBJ1-5
CDR3 DNA: TGTGCCAGCTCACCACAAGCAGGGGGCGGTCAGCCCCAGCATTTT
CDR3 protein: CASSPQAGGGQPQHF

V gene: TRBV19
clone size: -
D gene: -
J gene: TRBJ2-1
CDR3 DNA: TGTGCCAGTAGTTCTCAGGGGTTCTCCTACAATGAGCAGTTCTTC
CDR3 protein: CASSSQGFSYNEQFF

V gene: TRBV5-1
clone size: -
D gene: TRBD1
J gene: TRBJ2-7
CDR3 DNA: TGCGCCAGCAGCTTGGGCGGGACAGGGGGCTGGTACGAGCAGTACTTC
CDR3 protein: CASSLGGTGGWYEQYF

V gene: TRBV28
clone size: -
D gene: -
J gene: TRBJ2-7
CDR3 DNA: TGTGCCAGCAGTTCAGCGGCGACCTCCTCCTACGAGCAGTACTTC
CDR3 protein: CASSSAATSSYEQYF

V gene: TRBV29-1
clone size: -
D gene: TRBD1
J gene: TRBJ1-1
CDR3 DNA: TGCAGCGCCGGGACAGGGGACACTGAAGCTTTCTTT
CDR3 protein: CSAGTGDTEAFF

V gene: TRBV19
clone size: -
D gene: -
J gene: TRBJ1-3
CDR3 DNA: TGTGCCAGTAGTCGGACAGCCGGCCGCGGAAACACCATATATTTT
CDR3 protein: CASSRTAGRGNTIYF

V gene: TRBV18
clone size: -
D gene: -
J gene: TRBJ2-1
CDR3 DNA: TGTGCCAGCTCACAAAAACCAAGGGGTAATGAGCAGTTCTTC
CDR3 protein: CASSQKPRGNEQFF

V gene: TRBV3-1/TRBV3-2
clone size: -
D gene: -
J gene: TRBJ2-7
CDR3 DNA: TGTGCCAGCAGCCAAGTTCACAGGGCCGACGAGCAGTACTTC
CDR3 protein: CASSQVHRADEQYF

V gene: TRBV7-2
clone size: -
D gene: TRBD2
J gene: TRBJ2-7
CDR3 DNA: TGTGCCAGCACGTTCGGGCCGGGAGGCGAGCAGTACTTC
CDR3 protein: CASTFGPGGEQYF

V gene: TRBV2
clone size: -
D gene: -
J gene: TRBJ2-1
CDR3 DNA: TGTGCCAGCTGGGGCGGCAAAGTACAGGGTAATGAGCAGTTCTTC
CDR3 protein: CASWGGKVQGNEQFF

V gene: TRBV27
clone size: -
D gene: TRBD2
J gene: TRBJ2-7
CDR3 DNA: TGTGCCAGCAGCCGCCAGGGGACTAGTTTCGAGCAGTACTTC
CDR3 protein: CASSRQGTSFEQYF

V gene: TRBV10-3
clone size: -
D gene: -
J gene: TRBJ2-5
CDR3 DNA: TGTGCCATCAGTGTCAGGGGAGAGACCCAGTACTTC
CDR3 protein: CAISVRGETQYF

V gene: TRBV28
clone size: -
D gene: TRBD1
J gene: TRBJ1-5
CDR3 DNA: TGTGCCACCAGACAGGGGTCCAATCAGCCCCAGCATTTT
CDR3 protein: CATRQGSNQPQHF

V gene: TRBV9
clone size: -
D gene: -
J gene: TRBJ1-5
CDR3 DNA: TGTGCCAGCAGCGTAGTCGGGGGGGCCCAGCCCCAGCATTTT
CDR3 protein: CASSVVGGAQPQHF

V gene: TRBV5-1
clone size: few
D gene: -
J gene: TRBJ1-1
CDR3 DNA: TGCGCCAGCAGCTTGAGTGTTGGAGGGCAGGGAACTGAAGCTTTCTTT
CDR3 protein: CASSLSVGGQGTEAFF

V gene: TRBV9
clone size: once
D gene: -
J gene: TRBJ1-2
CDR3 DNA: TGTGCCAGCAGCCGCGGCAGCTATGGCTACACCTTC
CDR3 protein: CASSRGSYGYTF

V gene: TRBV2
clone size: -
D gene: TRBD2
J gene: TRBJ2-3
CDR3 DNA: TGTGCCAGCAGTGAAGGGCTAGCGGGAGGCGGAGATACGCAGTATTTT
CDR3 protein: CASSEGLAGGGDTQYF

V gene: TRBV7-9
clone size: -
D gene: -
J gene: TRBJ2-7
CDR3 DNA: TGTGCCAGCAGCTTACAGGGGAAGGACGAGCAGTACTTC
CDR3 protein: CASSLQGKDEQYF

V gene: TRBV29-1
clone size: -
D gene: -
J gene: TRBJ1-6
CDR3 DNA: TGCAGCGTTGAAGAACCCGCCGGGTCAACCTATAATTCACCCCTCCACTTT
CDR3 protein: CSVEEPAGSTYNSPLHF

V gene: TRBV9
clone size: -
D gene: -
J gene: TRBJ2-6
CDR3 DNA: TGTGCCAGCAGCCCATCCGGTGCCGGGGCCAACGTCCTGACTTTC
CDR3 protein: CASSPSGAGANVLTF

V gene: TRBV5-1
clone size: once
D gene: TRBD1
J gene: TRBJ2-5
CDR3 DNA: TGCGCCAGCAGCTTGGTCCGGGACAGGGCCCAAGAGACCCAGTACTTC
CDR3 protein: CASSLVRDRAQETQYF

V gene: TRBV5-6
clone size: -
D gene: -
J gene: TRBJ2-3
CDR3 DNA: TGTGCCAGCAGCCGGGGTATGGGCACAGATACGCAGTATTTT
CDR3 protein: CASSRGMGTDTQYF

V gene: TRBV6-4
clone size: few
D gene: -
J gene: TRBJ2-2
CDR3 DNA: TGTGCCAGCAGTGACGCACGGGAACCCGGGGAGCTGTTTTTT
CDR3 protein: CASSDAREPGELFF

V gene: TRBV19
clone size: once
D gene: -
J gene: TRBJ1-2
CDR3 DNA: TGTGCCAGTAGCCTGAGGGAGAGCGGCTACACCTTC
CDR3 protein: CASSLRESGYTF

V gene: TRBV9
clone size: -
D gene: TRBD1
J gene: TRBJ2-7
CDR3 DNA: TGTGCCAGCAGCCCGCCCCGGGACAGGGGCCCCTACGAGCAGTACTTC
CDR3 protein: CASSPPRDRGPYEQYF

V gene: TRBV6-5
clone size: once
D gene: TRBD1
J gene: TRBJ1-5
CDR3 DNA: TGTGCCAGCAGCAAAGACAGGGCCCGCCAGCCCCAGCATTTT
CDR3 protein: CASSKDRARQPQHF

V gene: TRBV11-2
clone size: -
D gene: -
J gene: TRBJ1-1
CDR3 DNA: TGTGCCAGCAGCTTACGGGGGGAGAACAGTGAAGCTTTCTTT
CDR3 protein: CASSLRGENSEAFF

V gene: TRBV4-3
clone size: -
D gene: TRBD1
J gene: TRBJ1-2
CDR3 DNA: TGCGCCAGCAGCCAATCCGGGACAGGGACCTATGGCTACACCTTC
CDR3 protein: CASSQSGTGTYGYTF

V gene: TRBV9
clone size: -
D gene: TRBD2
J gene: TRBJ2-7
CDR3 DNA: TGTGCCAGCAGCGTAGGACTAGCGGGCACGACCGACGAGCAGTACTTC
CDR3 protein: CASSVGLAGTTDEQYF

V gene: TRBV6-5
clone size: -
D gene: -
J gene: TRBJ1-1
CDR3 DNA: TGTGCCAGCAGAACGGCCAGGGGACCAGGCGTTGAAGCTTTCTTT
CDR3 protein: CASRTARGPGVEAFF

V gene: TRBV28
clone size: -
D gene: TRBD1
J gene: TRBJ1-2
CDR3 DNA: TGTGCCAGCAGTGTCTCCGGGACAGGGGTCTACTATGGCTACACCTTC
CDR3 protein: CASSVSGTGVYYGYTF

V gene: TRBV2
clone size: few
D gene: -
J gene: TRBJ2-2
CDR3 DNA: TGTGCCAGCAGCGAAGAGACCGGGACAAAGAACACCGGGGAGCTGTTTTTT
CDR3 protein: CASSEETGTKNTGELFF

V gene: TRBV10-3
clone size: few
D gene: -
J gene: TRBJ2-7
CDR3 DNA: TGTGCCTCGAGGTTCGAAGATGCCTCCGAGCAGTACTTC
CDR3 protein: CASRFEDASEQYF

V gene: TRBV5-1
clone size: once
D gene: -
J gene: TRBJ2-6
CDR3 DNA: TGCGCCAGCAGCACTGGGGGCGGTGGGGCCAACGTCCTGACTTTC
CDR3 protein: CASSTGGGGANVLTF

V gene: TRBV5-1
clone size: -
D gene: -
J gene: TRBJ1-1
CDR3 DNA: TGCGCCAGCAGCGTTGGGGGGGAGAACACTGAAGCTTTCTTT
CDR3 protein: CASSVGGENTEAFF

V gene: TRBV11-3
clone size: -
D gene: TRBD1
J gene: TRBJ1-1
CDR3 DNA: TGTGCCAGCAGCCCCCCCGGACAGGGGGCGCCTGGAAACACTGAAGCTTTCTTT
CDR3 protein: CASSPPGQGAPGNTEAFF

V gene: TRBV25-1
clone size: once
D gene: -
J gene: TRBJ2-5
CDR3 DNA: TGTGCCAGCAGTGAATTTGGGGCTGGGGCCGAGACCCAGTACTTC
CDR3 protein: CASSEFGAGAETQYF

V gene: TRBV9
clone size: once
D gene: -
J gene: TRBJ1-1
CDR3 DNA: TGTGCCAGCAGCGTAGGGACAGTTGGTACCACTGAAGCTTTCTTT
CDR3 protein: CASSVGTVGTTEAFF

V gene: TRBV7-9
clone size: -
D gene: -
J gene: TRBJ2-7
CDR3 DNA: TGTGCCAGCAGCAGGACAGATTACGAGCAGTACTTC
CDR3 protein: CASSRTDYEQYF

V gene: TRBV28
clone size: few
D gene: TRBD2
J gene: TRBJ2-6
CDR3 DNA: TGTGCCAGCAGCCGGGGAGGGATCTCTGGGGCCAACGTCCTGACTTTC
CDR3 protein: CASSRGGISGANVLTF

V gene: TRBV6-5
clone size: -
D gene: TRBD1
J gene: TRBJ2-7
CDR3 DNA: TGTGCCAGCAGCGGGACAGGGAGGACATACGAGCAGTACTTC
CDR3 protein: CASSGTGRTYEQYF

V gene: TRBV29-1
clone size: -
D gene: TRBD2
J gene: TRBJ2-1
CDR3 DNA: TGCAGCGTTGAACGGGGAGCGGGAGGGCATGAGCAGTTCTTC
CDR3 protein: CSVERGAGGHEQFF

V gene: TRBV11-2
clone size: -
D gene: TRBD1
J gene: TRBJ2-5
CDR3 DNA: TGTGCCACACAGGGGGGTGAAGAGACCCAGTACTTC
CDR3 protein: CATQGGEETQYF

V gene: TRBV27
clone size: -
D gene: -
J gene: TRBJ1-4
CDR3 DNA: TGTGCCAGCAGAATTGTGGGAGCTAATGAAAAACTGTTTTTT
CDR3 protein: CASRIVGANEKLFF

V gene: TRBV28
clone size: -
D gene: TRBD1
J gene: TRBJ1-6
CDR3 DNA: TGTGCCAGCAGATCCGGGACAGGTGACCATTCACCCCTCCACTTT
CDR3 protein: CASRSGTGDHSPLHF

V gene: TRBV19
clone size: -
D gene: -
J gene: TRBJ2-2
CDR3 DNA: TGTGCCAGTAGAAATCACGGGGGAACCGGGGAGCTGTTTTTT
CDR3 protein: CASRNHGGTGELFF

V gene: TRBV7-8
clone size: few
D gene: -
J gene: TRBJ1-1
CDR3 DNA: TGTGCCAGCAGCTTTAGCACTGAAGCTTTCTTT
CDR3 protein: CASSFSTEAFF

V gene: TRBV28
clone size: -
D gene: -
J gene: TRBJ2-2
CDR3 DNA: TGTGCCAGCAGTTTATTGGGGACGGGAGCCAACACCGGGGAGCTGTTTTTT
CDR3 protein: CASSLLGTGANTGELFF